This TCR beta chain was identified in a study of cytomegalovirus exposure and HLA in healthy donors. As concerns this clone: The antigen is undetermined.

Primers included in the PCR were 60 Vbeta and 13 Jbeta primers. Assay used: immunoSEQ multiplex PCR; TCRdb lists only in-frame clones, some missing. The specimen's table records around 50,000 clones. General study results and limits: The authors listed around 150 TCR beta chains as cytomegalovirus-associated. Rarity marked most TCR sequences, yet some public TCRs occurred in many donors. A later analysis found common viral pathogens apparently linked to several of the most significant clusters.

Though nominally healthy at sampling, donors likely had unrecorded immune exposures. Material: PBMCs. The sequence was obtained from a female donor in good health and CMV-seronegative.

CDR3 protein: CASSRDRRDTEAFF. Here the CDR3 DNA reads TGTGCCAGCAGTCGGGACAGAAGGGACACTGAAGCTTTCTTT. V gene TRBV6-4 combines with J gene TRBJ1-1; 7 nucleotides line up with TRBD1. The germline CDR1 and CDR2 sequences are MRHNA and SNTAGT. The junction had 6 bases not matched to a gene; V was cut back by 5 bases and J by 3 bases. The length of the CDR3 is 14 residues.